The present entry profiles one T cell receptor (beta chain) with its context. CDR3 length: 16 residues. Germline-derived CDR1 and CDR2 are SGHRS and YFSETQ. V lost 3 bases and J lost 1, with 16 bases in between. Cohort assignment relied on participant-reported clinical history. Exposed participants encountered a COVID-19 case during the 2 weeks preceding study entry. Assay used: immunoSEQ multiplex PCR; TCRdb lists only in-frame clones, some missing. This table has 130,000 to 150,000 clones, roughly 84% appearing once. The data belong to a study of blood T cell repertoires in COVID-19. On the study more broadly: The United States, Italy and Spain supplied acute and convalescent COVID-19 samples. Nucleic acid was either cDNA or gDNA, and it came from T cells, B-cell-depleted T cells, or PBMCs.

Specimen: PBMCs or T cells enriched from blood (not recorded which). This chain connects TRBV5-1 to TRBJ1-1; D possibly corresponds to TRBD1 (5 bases). This receptor was obtained from a woman between 50 and 59 years old who had been exposed to COVID-19. In DNA, the CDR3 is TGCGCCAGCAGCTCTACCCAGGGACTGCAGAACACTGAAGCTTTCTTT. Amino acids: CASSSTQGLQNTEAFF.